One and the same sample provided the 20 T cell receptor beta chains below, sequenced in a study of cytomegalovirus exposure and HLA in healthy donors. This PCR relied on a set of 60 Vbeta primers and 13 Jbeta primers. Clones were sequenced by immunoSEQ multiplex PCR, and TCRdb holds only the in-frame ones, with some missing. The top ten clones hold under 2.5% of a sample with more than 130,000 clones, over 75% of them seen once. Sequencing was carried out using PBMCs. Source of these receptors: a man aged 25-40 years in good health and CMV-seronegative.

This clone was counted a few times. The chain has TRBV18 and TRBJ1-1; possible D gene TRBD1, 6 bases. The CDR3 has 14 residues. V lost 1 base and J 4 bases, leaving 10 bases between the germline ends. From germline, CDR1 is KGHSH and CDR2 LQKENI. Written as DNA, the CDR3 is TGTGCCAGCTCACCACTATCAGGGGCCACTGAAGCTTTCTTT. Its translation is CASSPLSGATEAFF.

The gene calls are TRBV6-4 and TRBJ2-1, with 11 nucleotides matching TRBD2. With V trimmed by 2 bases and J by 8 bases, 8 bases remained unmatched. Germline lookup yields CDR1 MRHNA and CDR2 SNTAGT. This CDR3 contains 16 residues. DNA of the CDR3: TGTGCCAGCAGTGACGGGTCGACTAGCGGGATCGATGAGCAGTTCTTC. Translation: CASSDGSTSGIDEQFF.

This clone was seen a handful of times. The J gene is TRBJ2-7, the V gene TRBV6-5; D might be TRBD1 (6 bases). The CDR3 runs to 14 residues. V dropped 0 bases and J dropped 3 bases, with 9 bases sitting between them. Germline-derived CDR1 and CDR2 are MNHEY and SVGAGI. The CDR3 DNA sequence: TGTGCCAGCAGTTACTCGGCAGGGGACTACGAGCAGTACTTC. It yields the protein CASSYSAGDYEQYF.

The rearrangement uses TRBV2 and TRBJ1-4; 8 nucleotides match TRBD1. Looked up from germline, CDR1 is SNHLY and CDR2 is FYNNEI. After removal of 4 bases from V and 6 bases from J, the junction contained 10 bases not matched to a gene. CDR3 size: 16 residues. CDR3 nucleotide sequence: TGTGCCAGCAGTGCCGAACTTGGGACAGGCCATGAAAAACTGTTTTTT. Amino acid sequence: CASSAELGTGHEKLFF.

The rearrangement links TRBV6-1 to TRBJ1-2, with TRBD1 matching 9 bases. With V trimmed by 6 bases and J by 11 bases, 7 bases remained unmatched. This CDR3 contains 12 residues. CDR1 MNHNS and CDR2 SASEGT come from the germline V gene. CDR3 in amino acids: CASRDRGTGYTF. The CDR3, as DNA: TGTGCCAGCAGAGACAGGGGGACTGGGTACACCTTC.

This clone was seen a handful of times. This rearrangement joins TRBV6-1 to TRBJ1-1; unclear D gene. This CDR3 has 11 residues. The V gene's germline CDR1 is MNHNS and CDR2 SASEGT. The V end lost 6 bases, the J end lost 7 bases, and 9 bases lay between the germline ends. As DNA, the CDR3 is TGTGCCAGCAGCCCAACACATGAAGCTTTCTTT. Protein product: CASSPTHEAFF.

The gene calls are TRBV2 and TRBJ2-5; D not resolved. The germline V gene has CDR1 SNHLY and CDR2 FYNNEI. The CDR3 length is 13 residues. V was pared by 2 bases and J by 7 bases, with 11 bases between. CDR3 sequence reads: CASSEYSLGTQYF. The CDR3 nucleotides are TGTGCCAGCAGTGAATACAGCCTCGGGACCCAGTACTTC.

V usage is TRBV2 and J usage is TRBJ2-3; 9 bases are a match to TRBD2. The V gene's germline CDR1 is SNHLY and CDR2 FYNNEI. V trimming: 4 bases; J trimming: 4 bases; junction bases outside the gene matches: 3. The CDR3 has 14 residues. Here the CDR3 DNA reads TGTGCCAGCAGTGTGTTAGCGGGGGCAGATACGCAGTATTTT. Amino acid sequence: CASSVLAGADTQYF.

The gene calls are TRBV28 and TRBJ1-1, with TRBD1 matching over 7 bases. Per germline, CDR1 MDHEN and CDR2 SYDVKM. After removal of 5 bases from V and 1 base from J, the junction contained 7 bases not matched to a gene. The CDR3 length is 15 residues. This CDR3 reads CASSPWTGQNTEAFF. The CDR3 nucleotides read TGTGCCAGCAGTCCGTGGACAGGACAGAACACTGAAGCTTTCTTT.

The sample holds a few counts of this clone. V and J are TRBV6-1 and TRBJ1-2, with D perhaps TRBD1 (5 bases). V lost 7 bases to trimming and J lost 1 base, with 16 bases between them. Germline V lookup: CDR1 MNHNS, CDR2 SASEGT. The CDR3 consists of 15 residues. CDR3 sequence: CASNPGSGGNYGYTF. CDR3 nucleotides: TGTGCCAGCAACCCAGGGTCGGGGGGTAACTATGGCTACACCTTC.

This chain joins TRBV29-1 and TRBJ2-3; tentatively, D is TRBD1 (6 bases). CDR1 is SQVTM and CDR2 is ANQGSEA in the germline V gene. The CDR3 runs 13 residues. Trimming stripped 1 base from V and 4 bases from J, with 9 bases between. CDR3 protein: CSVEARGADTQYF. The CDR3 DNA sequence: TGCAGCGTTGAAGCCAGGGGAGCAGATACGCAGTATTTT.

This clone is a singleton in its sample. This CDR3 is CASSLDRGSTEAFF. In DNA form, the CDR3 reads TGCGCCAGCAGCTTGGACAGGGGGTCTACTGAAGCTTTCTTT. The gene calls are TRBV5-1 and TRBJ1-1; 8 nucleotides align to TRBD1. CDR1 is SGHRS, CDR2 YFSETQ, per germline. The CDR3 spans 14 residues. V shed 0 bases, J shed 5 bases, and the junction held 3 bases outside the gene matches.

V and J are TRBV5-1 and TRBJ2-5, with D perhaps matching TRBD1 (6 bases). V shed 0 bases and J shed 4 bases, with 13 bases lying between them. The CDR3 has 15 residues. Per germline, CDR1 SGHRS and CDR2 YFSETQ. The CDR3 DNA is TGCGCCAGCAGCTTGGCCGGACAGCGTGGAGAGACCCAGTACTTC. The encoded protein is CASSLAGQRGETQYF.

The chain carries TRBV27 and TRBJ2-1; TRBD2 agrees at 12 bases. V lost 4 bases and J lost 2; bases outside the gene matches: 0. Looked up from germline, CDR1 is MNHEY and CDR2 is SMNVEV (reference sequence). CDR3 length: 15 residues. The DNA for the CDR3 is TGTGCCAGCAGTTCTAGCGGGAGGGCCTACAATGAGCAGTTCTTC. Protein sequence: CASSSSGRAYNEQFF.

The chain is built from TRBV20-1 and TRBJ1-1; D unresolved. Between the trimmed V and J ends, which lost 6 bases and 7 bases, there was a span of 9 bases. CDR1 and CDR2 (germline): DFQATT, SNEGSKA (reference sequence). This CDR3 spans 10 amino acids. The CDR3 DNA is TGCAGTGCCACAAGGAGTGAAGCTTTCTTT. Its protein is CSATRSEAFF.

The J gene is TRBJ2-1, the V gene TRBV6-1, with 13 bases identical to TRBD2. The CDR3 is 15 amino acids. The germline V gene encodes CDR1 MNHNS and CDR2 SASEGT. J lost 12 bases, V lost 6 bases, and 11 bases had no gene match. The CDR3 DNA reads TGTGCCAGCAGCCCGACTAGCGGGGGGCCCGGTGGGCAGTTCTTC. The encoded protein is CASSPTSGGPGGQFF.

The chain employs TRBV4-1 and TRBJ2-2, with 9 positions matching TRBD1. The CDR3 runs 16 residues. Germline-derived CDR1 and CDR2 are MGHRA and YSYEKL. V lost 0 bases and J lost 4; bases outside the gene matches: 3. The CDR3 coding sequence is TGCGCCAGCAGCCAAGATCTGACAGGGGGCACCGGGGAGCTGTTTTTT. Its protein product is CASSQDLTGGTGELFF.

Only a few counts were recorded for this clone. The V gene is TRBV4-1, the J gene TRBJ1-5; D unclear. With 4 bases removed from V and 5 bases from J, the gap between germline ends came to 12 bases. This CDR3 is built from 14 residues. CDR1 is MGHRA and CDR2 is YSYEKL in the germline V gene. The CDR3 sequence is CASSPRTLDQPQHF. The CDR3 nucleotides are TGCGCCAGCAGCCCCCGAACCTTAGATCAGCCCCAGCATTTT.

The V gene is TRBV6-5, the J gene TRBJ2-3; a weak D match, TRBD1 (6 bases). Germline V gene lookup returns CDR1 MNHEY and CDR2 SVGAGI. Trimming cost V 6 bases and J 7 bases, with 14 bases left between them. The CDR3 has 13 residues. CDR3 bases: TGTGCCAGCAGCCACACAGGGTACTATACGCAGTATTTT. It specifies CASSHTGYYTQYF.

The rearrangement uses TRBV5-1 and TRBJ2-7; a possible D gene is TRBD2 (6 bases). Trimming cost V 0 bases and J 3 bases, with 13 bases left between them. This CDR3 has 15 amino acids. Germline V gene sequence: CDR1 SGHRS, CDR2 YFSETQ. CDR3 in amino acids: CASSLGGVRIYEQYF. CDR3 DNA sequence: TGCGCCAGCAGCTTGGGGGGGGTACGGATCTACGAGCAGTACTTC.